This T cell receptor beta chain comes out of a study of a mutant IDH1 vaccine in newly diagnosed glioma (dated by TCRdb to the early 2020s). At the level of the whole study: Across visits V03 through V10, patients got a total of eight vaccinations, given in weeks 1, 3, 5, 7, 11, 15, 19 and 23. Before enrollment, patients had received standard therapy of radiotherapy alone, temozolomide alone, or radiochemotherapy with temozolomide; most received the combination. Of the approximately 34 treated patients, approximately 60% were male and 37.5% were female, and a mean age of roughly 40 years was recorded. Longitudinal TCRB deep sequencing was performed for fewer than 30 treated patients wherever samples were available for exploratory analyses. Peripheral blood samples were drawn at six visits, namely V03 (baseline), V05, V07, V10, V12 and V13. Vaccination began 4-6 weeks after radiotherapy alone, or alongside temozolomide cycles in the chemotherapy-containing groups.

The time point label on this specimen signifies: week 5, during vaccination. Each vaccine dose was 300 ug of a 20-mer mutant IDH1 peptide in Montanide, given subcutaneously with topical imiquimod. All donors had newly diagnosed IDH1-mutant astrocytomas of WHO grade 3 or 4 that showed loss of nuclear ATRX. The samples were drawn from NOA16, a multicentre, single-arm, open-label phase I trial in Germany that tested a mutant IDH1 peptide vaccine in humans for the first time. The DNeasy Blood and Tissue Kit was used to extract genomic DNA from EDTA blood for TCRB sequencing. Libraries came from the immunoSEQ multiplex PCR assay. Rearranged TCR beta chain sequences were amplified with the hsTCRB Kit following the manufacturer's protocol. An Illumina MiSeq was used to sequence the TCRB libraries. On the authors' methods: The kit vendor's proprietary platform handled demultiplexing, trimming and gene mapping. Here the immuneACCESS table is served through TCRdb, limited to in-frame sequences with V and J called. Missing clones are a known gap in these copies; in checked studies unresolved V genes cover under half, and the rest lacks a known reason. From that table come the V and J calls and clone size; the DNA was used to work out D and trimming. Within this sample are 32,000 or so clones, with roughly nine tenths of them counted one time only. The leading ten clones occupy roughly 3.5% of the sample.

Notes on this clone: What this receptor recognizes is not known. Per-nucleotide qualities are absent, and no much larger clonotype sits a single base away.

What the research found in general, with its limitations: Vaccine-induced immune responses across multiple MHC alleles were detected in about 93% of patients. Pseudoprogression seemed to be unrelated to changes in the top peripheral T cell clonotypes found by TCRB sequencing. The authors stated that sample limitations prevented analyses of patient blood samples from being reproduced. PBMC samples for TCRB deep sequencing were selected based on availability.

The CDR3 goes from the cysteine to the phenylalanine over 18 residues. The only DNA kept is the CDR3, 54 bases in frame from the first base. Reading the germline V gene (reference sequence) gives CDR1 WNHNN and CDR2 SYGVQD. V and J lose 7 bases and 2 bases, and a span of 25 bases separates them. The clonotype comes from a woman aged 40 to 50 with glioma. Some clones in this sample may be carry-over from other donors' samples. This sequence uses TRBV10-1 and TRBJ2-3; the D gene cannot be named for sure. Sequenced material: peripheral blood mononuclear cells (PBMCs), taken from a glioma patient whose treatment included an IDH1 peptide vaccine. The DNA sequence reads TGCGCCAGCATAGTCCTCCCTCCTACGGATCCACACACAGATACGCAGTATTTT. It is translated as CASIVLPPTDPHTDTQYF.